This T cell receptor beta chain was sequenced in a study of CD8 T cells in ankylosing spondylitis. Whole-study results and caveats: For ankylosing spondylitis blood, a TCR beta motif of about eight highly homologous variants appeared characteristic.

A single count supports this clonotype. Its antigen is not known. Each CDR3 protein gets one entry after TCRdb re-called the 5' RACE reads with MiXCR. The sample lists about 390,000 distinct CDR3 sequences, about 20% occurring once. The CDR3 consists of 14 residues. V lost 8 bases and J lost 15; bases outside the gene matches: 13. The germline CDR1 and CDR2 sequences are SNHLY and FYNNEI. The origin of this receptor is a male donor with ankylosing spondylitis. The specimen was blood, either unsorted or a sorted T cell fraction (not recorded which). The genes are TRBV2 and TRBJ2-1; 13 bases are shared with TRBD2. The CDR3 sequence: CASSGLAGRSGWFF. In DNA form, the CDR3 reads TGTGCCAGCTCGGGACTAGCGGGGAGAAGCGGGTGGTTCTTC.